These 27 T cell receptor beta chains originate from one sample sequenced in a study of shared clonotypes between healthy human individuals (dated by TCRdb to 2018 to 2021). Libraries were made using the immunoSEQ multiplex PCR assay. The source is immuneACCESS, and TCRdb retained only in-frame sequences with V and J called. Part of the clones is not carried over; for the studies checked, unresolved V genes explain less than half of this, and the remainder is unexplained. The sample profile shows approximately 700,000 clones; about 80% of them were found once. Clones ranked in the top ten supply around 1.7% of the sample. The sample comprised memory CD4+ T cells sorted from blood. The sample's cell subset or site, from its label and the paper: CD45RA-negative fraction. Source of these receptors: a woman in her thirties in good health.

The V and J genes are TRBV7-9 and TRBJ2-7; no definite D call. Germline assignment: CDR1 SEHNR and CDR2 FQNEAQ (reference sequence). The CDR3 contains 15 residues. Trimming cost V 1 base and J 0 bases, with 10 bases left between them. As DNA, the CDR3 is TGTGCCAGCAGCTTAGTGGGCAGAAGCTCCTACGAGCAGTACTTC. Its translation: CASSLVGRSSYEQYF.

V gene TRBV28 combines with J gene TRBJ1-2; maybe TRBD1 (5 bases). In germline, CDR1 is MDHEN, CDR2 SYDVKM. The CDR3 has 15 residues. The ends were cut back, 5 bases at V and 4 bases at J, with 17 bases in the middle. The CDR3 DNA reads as TGTGCCAGCAGTGTCCCACAGGCGACGGGCTATGGCTACACCTTC. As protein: CASSVPQATGYGYTF.

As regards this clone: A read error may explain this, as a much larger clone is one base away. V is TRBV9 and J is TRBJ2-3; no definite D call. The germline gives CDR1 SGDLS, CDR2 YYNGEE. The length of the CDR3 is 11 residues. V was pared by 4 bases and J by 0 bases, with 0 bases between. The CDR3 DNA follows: TGTGCCAGCAGCAGCACAGATACGCAGTATTTT. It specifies CASSSTDTQYF.

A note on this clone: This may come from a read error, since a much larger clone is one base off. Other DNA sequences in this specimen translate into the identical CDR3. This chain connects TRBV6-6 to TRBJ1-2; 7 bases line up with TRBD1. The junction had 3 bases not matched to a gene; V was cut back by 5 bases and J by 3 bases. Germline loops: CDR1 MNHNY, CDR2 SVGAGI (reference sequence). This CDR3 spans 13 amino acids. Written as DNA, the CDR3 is TGTGCCAGCAGTGCCACAGGGGACTATGGCTACACCTTC. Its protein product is CASSATGDYGYTF.

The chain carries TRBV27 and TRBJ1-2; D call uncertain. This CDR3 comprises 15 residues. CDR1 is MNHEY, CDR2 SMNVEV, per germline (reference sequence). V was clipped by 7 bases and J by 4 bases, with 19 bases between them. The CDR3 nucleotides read TGTGCCAGCACCCTGGGAGGGAGGTCCCCCTATGGCTACACCTTC. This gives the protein CASTLGGRSPYGYTF.

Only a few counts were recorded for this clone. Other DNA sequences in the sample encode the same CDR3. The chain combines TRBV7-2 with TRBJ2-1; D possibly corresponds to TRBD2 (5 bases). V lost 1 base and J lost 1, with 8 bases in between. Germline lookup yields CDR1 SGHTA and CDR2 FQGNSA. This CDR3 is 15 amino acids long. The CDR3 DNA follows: TGTGCCAGCAGCTTAGATCCGGGATCCTACAATGAGCAGTTCTTC. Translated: CASSLDPGSYNEQFF.

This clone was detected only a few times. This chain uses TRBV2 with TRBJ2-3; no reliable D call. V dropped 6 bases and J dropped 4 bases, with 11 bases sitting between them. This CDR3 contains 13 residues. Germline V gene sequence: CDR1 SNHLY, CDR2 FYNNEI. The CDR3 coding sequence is TGTGCCAGCAGCGGAGCTCTAGCAGATACGCAGTATTTT. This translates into CASSGALADTQYF.

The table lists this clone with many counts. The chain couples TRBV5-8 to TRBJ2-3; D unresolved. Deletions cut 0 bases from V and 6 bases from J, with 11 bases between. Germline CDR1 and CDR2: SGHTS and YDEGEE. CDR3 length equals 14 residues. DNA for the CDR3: TGTGCCAGCAGCTTGGGTCAAGCGCCGGATACGCAGTATTTT. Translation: CASSLGQAPDTQYF.

CDR3 nucleotide sequence: TGCAGTGCCATAGGGGGAGCTGAGCAGTTCTTC. Its protein product is CSAIGGAEQFF. This chain connects TRBV20-1 to TRBJ2-1; D is perhaps TRBD1 (6 bases). V lost 6 bases and J lost 9, with 12 bases in between. The CDR3 is 11 residues long. Per germline, CDR1 DFQATT and CDR2 SNEGSKA (reference sequence).

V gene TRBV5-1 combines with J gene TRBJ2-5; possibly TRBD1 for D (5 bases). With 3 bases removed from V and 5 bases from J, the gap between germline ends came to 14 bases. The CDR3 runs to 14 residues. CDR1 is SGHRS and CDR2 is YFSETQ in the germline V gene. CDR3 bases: TGCGCCAGCAGCTCCCAAGACAGTAGGGAGACCCAGTACTTC. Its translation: CASSSQDSRETQYF.

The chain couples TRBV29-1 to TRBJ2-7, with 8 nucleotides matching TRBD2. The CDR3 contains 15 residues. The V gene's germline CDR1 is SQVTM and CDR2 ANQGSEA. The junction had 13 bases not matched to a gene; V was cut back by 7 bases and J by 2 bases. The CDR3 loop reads CSARYPAGDTYEQYF. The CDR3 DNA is TGCAGCGCCCGGTACCCAGCGGGAGACACCTACGAGCAGTACTTC.

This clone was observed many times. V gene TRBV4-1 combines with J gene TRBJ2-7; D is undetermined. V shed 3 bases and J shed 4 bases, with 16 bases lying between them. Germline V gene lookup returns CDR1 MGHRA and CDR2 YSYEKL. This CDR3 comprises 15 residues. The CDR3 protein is CASSHVSQTSYEQYF. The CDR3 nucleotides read TGCGCCAGCAGCCATGTTAGCCAGACTTCGTACGAGCAGTACTTC.

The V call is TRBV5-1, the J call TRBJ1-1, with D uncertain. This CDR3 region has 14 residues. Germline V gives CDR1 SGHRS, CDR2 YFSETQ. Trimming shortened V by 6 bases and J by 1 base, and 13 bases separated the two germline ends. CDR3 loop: CASKFNLGNTEAFF. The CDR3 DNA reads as TGCGCCAGCAAGTTCAATCTGGGGAACACTGAAGCTTTCTTT.

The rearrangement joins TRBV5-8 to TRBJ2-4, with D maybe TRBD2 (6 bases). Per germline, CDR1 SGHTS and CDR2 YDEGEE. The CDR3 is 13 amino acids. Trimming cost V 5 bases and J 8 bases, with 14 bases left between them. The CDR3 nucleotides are TGTGCCAGCAGGGAGGGCGGGACCGACATTCAGTACTTC. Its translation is CASREGGTDIQYF.

CDR3 DNA: TGTGCCAGCAGCTTATTAGGGGGCATCAATCAGCCCCAGCATTTT. Its protein is CASSLLGGINQPQHF. This chain joins TRBV7-8 and TRBJ1-5; TRBD1 matches at 7 bases. Germline CDR1 reads SGHVS; CDR2 reads FQNEAQ. This CDR3 is 15 amino acids long. Trimming removed 2 bases from V and 3 bases from J; junction bases left unmatched: 4.

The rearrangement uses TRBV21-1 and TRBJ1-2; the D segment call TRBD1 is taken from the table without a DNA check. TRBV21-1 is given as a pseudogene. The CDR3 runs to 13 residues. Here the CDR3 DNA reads TGTGCCAGCAGCAACGCCAGGGGCAATGGCTACACCTTC. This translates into CASSNARGNGYTF.

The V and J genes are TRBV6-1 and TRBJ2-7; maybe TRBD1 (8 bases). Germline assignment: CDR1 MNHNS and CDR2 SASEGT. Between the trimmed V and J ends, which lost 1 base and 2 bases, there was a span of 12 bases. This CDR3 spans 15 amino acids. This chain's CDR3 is CASSEGTGRAYEQYF. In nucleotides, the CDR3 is TGTGCCAGCAGTGAAGGGACAGGGAGGGCCTACGAGCAGTACTTC.

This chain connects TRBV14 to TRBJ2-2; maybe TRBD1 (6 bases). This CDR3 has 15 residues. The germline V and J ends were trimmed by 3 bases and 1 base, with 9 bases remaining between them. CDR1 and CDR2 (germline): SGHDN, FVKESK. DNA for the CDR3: TGTGCCAGCAGCCAGTTGACAGGGAACACCGGGGAGCTGTTTTTT. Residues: CASSQLTGNTGELFF.

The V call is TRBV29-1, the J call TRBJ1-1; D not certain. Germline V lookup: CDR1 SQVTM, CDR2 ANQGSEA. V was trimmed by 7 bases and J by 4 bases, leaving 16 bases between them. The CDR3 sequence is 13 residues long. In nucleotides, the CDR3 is TGCAGCGCCGAAGGCGAGTTTGGCACTGAAGCTTTCTTT. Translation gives CSAEGEFGTEAFF.

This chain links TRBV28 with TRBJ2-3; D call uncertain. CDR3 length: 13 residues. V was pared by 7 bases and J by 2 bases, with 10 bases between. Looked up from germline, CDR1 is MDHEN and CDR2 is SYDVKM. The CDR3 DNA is TGTGCCAGCATCGATCAATTCACAGATACGCAGTATTTT. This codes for CASIDQFTDTQYF.

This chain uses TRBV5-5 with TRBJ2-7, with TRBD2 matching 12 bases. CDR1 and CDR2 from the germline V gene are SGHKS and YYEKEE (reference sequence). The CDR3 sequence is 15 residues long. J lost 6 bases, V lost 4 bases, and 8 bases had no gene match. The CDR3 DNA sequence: TGTGCCAGCAGCGGGCGACTAGCGGGAGTGGGCGAGCAGTACTTC. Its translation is CASSGRLAGVGEQYF.

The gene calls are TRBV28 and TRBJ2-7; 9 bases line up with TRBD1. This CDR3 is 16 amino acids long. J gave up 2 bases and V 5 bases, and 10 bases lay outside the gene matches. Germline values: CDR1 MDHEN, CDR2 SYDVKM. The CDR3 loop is CASSVGQGRYPYEQYF. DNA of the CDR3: TGTGCCAGCAGTGTGGGACAGGGACGCTATCCCTACGAGCAGTACTTC. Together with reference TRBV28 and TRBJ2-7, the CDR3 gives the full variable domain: DVKVTQSSRYLVKRTGEKVFLECVQDMDHENMFWYRQDPGLGLRLIYFSYDVKMKEKGDIPEGYSVSREKKERFSLILESASTNQTSMYLCASSVGQGRYPYEQYFGPGTRLTVT.

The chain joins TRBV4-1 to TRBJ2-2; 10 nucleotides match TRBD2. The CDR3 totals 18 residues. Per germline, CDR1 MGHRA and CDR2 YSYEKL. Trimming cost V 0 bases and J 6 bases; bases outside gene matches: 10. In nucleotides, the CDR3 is TGCGCCAGCAGCCAAGAAATATGGCTAGCGGGAGTTTCCGGGGAGCTGTTTTTT. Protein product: CASSQEIWLAGVSGELFF.

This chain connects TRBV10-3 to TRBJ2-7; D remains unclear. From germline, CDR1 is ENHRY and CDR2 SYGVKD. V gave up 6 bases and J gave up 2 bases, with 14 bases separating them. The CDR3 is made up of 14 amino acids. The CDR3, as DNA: TGTGCCATCAGGCAAAGAGACTGGGCCTACGAGCAGTACTTC. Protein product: CAIRQRDWAYEQYF.

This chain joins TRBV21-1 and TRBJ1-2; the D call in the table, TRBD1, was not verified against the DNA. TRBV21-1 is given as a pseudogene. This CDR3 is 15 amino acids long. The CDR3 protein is CASSNEQGGSYGYTF. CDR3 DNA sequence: TGTGCCAGCAGCAACGAACAGGGGGGTTCCTATGGCTACACCTTC.

This CDR3 is CASSLAFLTEGENIQYF. The CDR3 DNA reads TGCGCCAGCAGCCTAGCCTTCTTGACTGAGGGAGAAAACATTCAGTACTTC. This chain uses TRBV4-1 with TRBJ2-4; maybe TRBD2 (5 bases). Between the trimmed V and J ends, which lost 4 bases and 5 bases, there was a span of 21 bases. The CDR3 is 17 residues long. Per germline, CDR1 MGHRA and CDR2 YSYEKL.

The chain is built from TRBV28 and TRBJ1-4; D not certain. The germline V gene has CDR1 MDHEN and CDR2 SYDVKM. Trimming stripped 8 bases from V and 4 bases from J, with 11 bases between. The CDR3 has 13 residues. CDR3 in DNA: TGTGCCAGCGTCCTGGAGGGTAATGAAAAACTGTTTTTT. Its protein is CASVLEGNEKLFF.